This T cell receptor (beta chain) was recorded in a study of regulatory T cells in long-lasting Graves disease. In germline, CDR1 is LNHDA, CDR2 SQIVND (reference sequence). The CDR3 spans 17 residues. The ends lost 5 bases at V and 2 bases at J; junction bases unmatched: 7. This clonotype was picked up many times. As for time point: persistent/refractory GD, antithyroid drugs over 5 years with positive TRAb. RNA isolated from PBMCs was used to make the TCR library. Researchers made TCR beta libraries by using iRepertoire HTBI primers and running Arm-PCR on CDR3 regions. TCRdb re-called the multiplex PCR reads with MiXCR, one entry per CDR3 protein. The sample records about 430,000 distinct CDR3 sequences, under 25% being singletons.

The receptor was isolated from a female donor with Graves disease. Sequencing was performed on peripheral blood mononuclear cells (PBMCs), taken when the disease was refractory, from a patient treated with antithyroid drugs. The chain is built from TRBV19 and TRBJ2-7, with 15 bases aligning to TRBD2. The CDR3 here is CASSPGLAGGGTYEQYF. The CDR3 DNA is TGTGCCAGTAGTCCCGGACTAGCGGGAGGGGGAACCTACGAGCAGTACTTC. The variable domain in full, completed from reference TRBV19 and TRBJ2-7, reads DGGITQSPKYLFRKEGQNVTLSCEQNLNHDAMYWYRQDPGQGLRLIYYSQIVNDFQKGDIAEGYSVSREKKESFPLTVTSAQKNPTAFYLCASSPGLAGGGTYEQYFGPGTRLTVT.